This TCR beta chain is drawn from a study of OX40 agonist ivuxolimab in advanced cancers. Overall study context: The mean age was roughly 60 years, ranging from 23 to 79, with 80% to 85% of participants male. Study observations and caveats: The work left the antigen specificity of expanded peripheral T cells undetermined. Clonal expansion was among the lowest in partial responders at 0.1-3.0 mg/kg, especially CD8+.

Here immunoSEQ multiplex PCR was the method, and the copy in TCRdb shows in-frame clones only, minus some. The table lists about 83,000 clones, around 84% of them singletons, with approximately 1.7% in the top ten. In regard to this clone: Its target is unknown.

The clonotype comes from an adult with an advanced solid tumor such as melanoma, head and neck, liver or kidney cancer. The input for sequencing was CD4+ or CD8+ T cells sorted from blood, taken in a trial of the OX40 agonist ivuxolimab.

Here the CDR3 DNA reads TGTGCCAGCAGTACATTCCACAGGGACCGAAACACCATATATTTT. Translating it yields CASSTFHRDRNTIYF. This chain links TRBV28 with TRBJ1-3, with D tentatively TRBD1 (6 bases). Between the trimmed V and J ends, which lost 5 bases and 5 bases, there was a span of 16 bases. The CDR3 is 15 amino acids. The germline CDR1 and CDR2 sequences are MDHEN and SYDVKM.